A selection of T cell receptor beta chains follows, all from one sample in a study of radiation and T cells in renal cell carcinoma. Using immunoSEQ multiplex PCR, the repertoire was profiled, and TCRdb retains in-frame clones only, with some absent. The sample has more than 140,000 clones; approximately 82% are singletons. Sample: blood, taken from a patient whose treatment included radiotherapy and nephrectomy. The source is a woman aged 45-65 years with renal cell carcinoma. The CDR3 runs from the conserved cysteine through the conserved F or W. Each record gives: D gene, J gene, clone size, V gene, CDR3 DNA, CDR3 protein. The D gene is left open where the match is weak. The size field is filled for only some rows; it gives once, few, many or a size class.

TRBD1,TRBJ2-1,NA,TRBV9,TGTGCCAGCAGCGATACCGGGACAGTTGATTACAATGAGCAGTTCTTC,CASSDTGTVDYNEQFF
NA,TRBJ2-7,NA,TRBV5-1,TGCGCCAGCAGCTTGCATGGCCGAACAGAAGGCTACGAGCAGTACTTC,CASSLHGRTEGYEQYF
TRBD1,TRBJ1-4,many,TRBV6-5,TGTGCCAGCAGTCACCGGGACAGGGGGGAAAAACTGTTTTTT,CASSHRDRGEKLFF
NA,TRBJ2-7,NA,TRBV18,TGTGCCAGCTCACCACCGGGCACCGCGGAAAGGCAGTACTTC,CASSPPGTAERQYF
NA,TRBJ2-3,NA,TRBV29-1,TGCAGCGCGAAACTCCGGGCAGATACGCAGTATTTT,CSAKLRADTQYF
NA,TRBJ1-1,few,TRBV29-1,TGCAGCGTTGAAGAATCGGTGGGCGATGGGGCTTTCTTT,CSVEESVGDGAFF
NA,TRBJ2-7,NA,TRBV5-4,TGTGCCAGCAGCACCGGGACCCCGGGTAGCTCCGAGCAGTACTTC,CASSTGTPGSSEQYF
TRBD1,TRBJ1-4,NA,TRBV7-2,TGTGCCAGCAGCGGAGGGACAGGGGGTTATGAAAAACTGTTTTTT,CASSGGTGGYEKLFF
NA,TRBJ2-5,NA,TRBV7-2,TGTGCCAGCAGCTTAGAAGTCCCCAGGACCCAGTACTTC,CASSLEVPRTQYF
NA,TRBJ1-5,NA,TRBV27,TGTGCCAGCAGTCTGGAGGGTGGGGCAGGACAGCCCCAGCATTTT,CASSLEGGAGQPQHF
NA,TRBJ1-2,NA,TRBV19,TGTGCCAGTAGTAAGGGCCCGGTAGATGGCTACACCTTC,CASSKGPVDGYTF
NA,TRBJ2-7,NA,TRBV7-8,TGTGCCAGCAGCTTGTCCGAAACCTACGAGCAGTACTTC,CASSLSETYEQYF
NA,TRBJ2-1,NA,TRBV10-3,TGTGCCATCAGCCGCGGGACGGGCGGAGAGGAGCAGTTCTTC,CAISRGTGGEEQFF
NA,TRBJ2-1,NA,TRBV5-1,TGCGCCAGCAGGGTAGGGCTAAATGAGCAGTTCTTC,CASRVGLNEQFF
NA,TRBJ1-1,NA,TRBV19,TGTGCCAGTAGTAATCGTGCGGAAGCGAACACTGAAGCTTTCTTT,CASSNRAEANTEAFF
NA,TRBJ2-7,NA,TRBV28,TGTGCCAGCAGTTTAGGGTTAGGGGGGGTGTCTTACGAGCAGTACTTC,CASSLGLGGVSYEQYF
NA,TRBJ1-6,NA,TRBV18,TGTGCCAGCTCACTGTATAATTCACCCCTCCACTTT,CASSLYNSPLHF
NA,TRBJ2-7,NA,TRBV5-4,TGTGCCAGCAGCCAGGACAGTTCCTACGAGCAGTACTTC,CASSQDSSYEQYF
NA,TRBJ2-5,NA,TRBV6-5,TGTGCCAGCAACTTGAACGGCCAGGGGGAGACCCAGTACTTC,CASNLNGQGETQYF
NA,TRBJ1-4,NA,TRBV7-2,TGTGCCAGCAGCTTTAAGGTCGAGGGTGAAAAACTGTTTTTT,CASSFKVEGEKLFF
NA,TRBJ1-3,NA,TRBV7-7,TGTGCCAGCAGCTTGCGGCACGACTCTGGAAACACCATATATTTT,CASSLRHDSGNTIYF
NA,TRBJ1-6,few,TRBV29-1,TGCAGCGCCAAGACCGGGACGGCCAATTCACCCCTCCACTTT,CSAKTGTANSPLHF
NA,TRBJ1-3,NA,TRBV7-9,TGTGCCAGCAGCTTAAGGATTTCCTCTGGAAACACCATATATTTT,CASSLRISSGNTIYF
TRBD2,TRBJ2-2,NA,TRBV5-1,TGCGCCAGCAGCTTGTTACTAGCGGGAGGTGCCGGGGAGCTGTTTTTT,CASSLLLAGGAGELFF
NA,TRBJ1-2,NA,TRBV9,TGTGCCAGCAGCGTAGGGGTGGGGACTGGTGGCTACACCTTC,CASSVGVGTGGYTF
NA,TRBJ1-3,NA,TRBV19,TGTGCCAGTACCGGGGGGGCGAAAGGAAACACCATATATTTT,CASTGGAKGNTIYF
TRBD2,TRBJ2-3,NA,TRBV6-6,TGTGCAGCAGCGGGGGGGCGAGCGGAAGATACGCAGTATTTT,CAAAGGRAEDTQYF
TRBD1,TRBJ1-2,NA,TRBV5-1,TGCGCCAGCAGCTTGGCGCCCCCAGGGGGTGGCTACACCTTC,CASSLAPPGGGYTF
TRBD1,TRBJ1-3,NA,TRBV7-2,TGTGCCAGCAGCCCGGACAGGGTGAACACCATATATTTT,CASSPDRVNTIYF
TRBD1,TRBJ1-1,NA,TRBV29-1,TGCAGCGTTGCCTCGGACAGGGACACTGAAGCTTTCTTT,CSVASDRDTEAFF